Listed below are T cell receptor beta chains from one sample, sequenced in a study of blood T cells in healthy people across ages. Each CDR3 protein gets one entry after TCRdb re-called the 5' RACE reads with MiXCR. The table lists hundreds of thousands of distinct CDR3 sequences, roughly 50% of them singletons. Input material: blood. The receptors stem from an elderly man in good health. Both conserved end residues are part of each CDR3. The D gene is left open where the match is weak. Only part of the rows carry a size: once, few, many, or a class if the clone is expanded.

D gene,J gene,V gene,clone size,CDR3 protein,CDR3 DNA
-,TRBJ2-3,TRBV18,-,CASSRDLATTDTQYF,TGTGCCAGCTCCAGAGATCTAGCGACCACAGATACGCAGTATTTT
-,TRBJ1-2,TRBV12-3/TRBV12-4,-,CASNPTGTQNYGYTF,TGTGCCAGCAATCCAACCGGGACACAGAACTATGGCTACACCTTC
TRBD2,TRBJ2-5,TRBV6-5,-,CASRRTSGGLAAQYF,TGTGCCAGCCGTCGGACTAGCGGAGGGCTTGCGGCCCAGTACTTC
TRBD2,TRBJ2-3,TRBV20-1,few,CSAALLAGNTDTQYF,TGCAGTGCTGCCTTACTAGCGGGTAACACAGATACGCAGTATTTT
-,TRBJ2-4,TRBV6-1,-,CASSEAKGRLGYF,TGTGCCAGCAGTGAAGCGAAGGGCCGGCTTGGGTACTTC
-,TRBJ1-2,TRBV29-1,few,CSVGPDYGYTF,TGCAGCGTTGGACCTGACTATGGCTACACCTTC
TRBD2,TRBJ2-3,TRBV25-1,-,CASQRGSTDTQYF,TGTGCCAGCCAGCGGGGGAGCACAGATACGCAGTATTTT
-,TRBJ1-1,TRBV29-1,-,CSVEAGWWTEAFF,TGCAGCGTTGAAGCAGGTTGGTGGACTGAAGCTTTCTTT
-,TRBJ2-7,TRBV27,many,CASSRDTYEQYF,TGTGCCAGCAGCCGGGACACCTACGAGCAGTACTTC
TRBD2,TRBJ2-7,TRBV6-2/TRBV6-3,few,CASSDAGTSGDYEQYF,TGTGCCAGCAGCGATGCCGGGACTAGCGGAGACTACGAGCAGTACTTC
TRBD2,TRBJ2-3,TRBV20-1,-,CSAPGLAGTDTQYF,TGCAGTGCCCCGGGGCTAGCGGGAACAGATACGCAGTATTTT
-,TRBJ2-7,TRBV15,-,CATSRDPRVEQYF,TGTGCCACCAGCAGAGACCCGCGGGTCGAGCAGTACTTC